This is a list of T cell receptor beta chains from one sample in a study of PD-L1 blockade in urothelial cancer. Assay: immunoSEQ multiplex PCR; the TCRdb copy retains only in-frame clones and omits some. Here the sample spans around 62,000 clones, about nine tenths being singletons. Sequences were derived from PBMCs, sampled around atezolizumab (anti-PD-L1) treatment. The origin of the receptors is a man aged 60 to 75 with urothelial cancer. Each CDR3 is given with its conserved first and last residue. The D gene is left open where the match is weak. Size values are once, few and many counts, or a class for expanded clones, and some rows have none.

clone size,D gene,V gene,J gene,CDR3 DNA,CDR3 protein
-,TRBD1,TRBV29-1,TRBJ1-4,TGCAGCGTTCGGACAGGTGCAACTAATGAAAAACTGTTTTTT,CSVRTGATNEKLFF
few,-,TRBV5-4,TRBJ2-5,TGTGCCAGCAGCATGCTCGTCGCCAGGGGTCAGGAGACCCAGTACTTC,CASSMLVARGQETQYF
-,TRBD2,TRBV30,TRBJ2-3,TGTGCTGGGACTAGCGGGAGATACGATACGCAGTATTTT,CAGTSGRYDTQYF
-,-,TRBV27,TRBJ2-6,TGTGCCAGCTCTCACAGCTCTGGGGCCAACGTCCTGACTTTC,CASSHSSGANVLTF
-,-,TRBV5-1,TRBJ2-1,TGCGCCAGCAGCTTGCTCTACAATGAGCAGTTCTTC,CASSLLYNEQFF
-,TRBD1,TRBV30,TRBJ2-7,TGTGCCTGGGGGAGGACAGGGCTGTACGAGCAGTACTTC,CAWGRTGLYEQYF
-,-,TRBV11-1,TRBJ2-3,TGTGCCAGCAGTACCCTTGAGAGTTCCACAGATACGCAGTATTTT,CASSTLESSTDTQYF
-,TRBD1,TRBV4-1,TRBJ1-5,TGCGCCAGCAGCCAATTGACAGGGGGCAATCAGCCCCAGCATTTT,CASSQLTGGNQPQHF
-,TRBD2,TRBV30,TRBJ2-3,TGTGCCTGGAGTGTACAGTTGCGGGGGGGTGCAGATACGCAGTATTTT,CAWSVQLRGGADTQYF
-,-,TRBV5-1,TRBJ1-1,TGCGCCAGCAGCTTGGCGGTCGGGCAGGGAAACACTGAAGCTTTCTTT,CASSLAVGQGNTEAFF
-,-,TRBV18,TRBJ2-7,TGTGCCAGCTCACCAAGTAGCGACGAGCAGTACTTC,CASSPSSDEQYF
-,-,TRBV10-3,TRBJ1-2,TGTGCCATCAGTGGACAGGCATTTGGCTACACCTTC,CAISGQAFGYTF
-,TRBD1,TRBV13,TRBJ1-2,TGTGCCAGCAGCCAGACAGGGATCTATGGCTACACCTTC,CASSQTGIYGYTF
-,TRBD1,TRBV28,TRBJ1-2,TGTGCCAGCAGCCCAGGGGGACGGTATGGCTACACCTTC,CASSPGGRYGYTF
-,TRBD1,TRBV4-1,TRBJ2-3,TGCGCCAGCAGCCAAGCTTGGGACAGGAGTTTCCTCACAGATACGCAGTATTTT,CASSQAWDRSFLTDTQYF
few,TRBD2,TRBV7-2,TRBJ2-2,TGTGCCAGCAGCTCCATAGCGGGAGCGAACACCGGGGAGCTGTTTTTT,CASSSIAGANTGELFF
-,-,TRBV7-6,TRBJ2-1,TGTGCCAGCAGCCAAGGCCGGCTAGCGAGCTACAATGAGCAGTTCTTC,CASSQGRLASYNEQFF
-,TRBD2,TRBV7-9,TRBJ2-2,TGTGCCAGCAGCTCCCGGGGGGGTGATGCGAACACCGGGGAGCTGTTTTTT,CASSSRGGDANTGELFF
-,-,TRBV2,TRBJ2-2,TGTGCCAGCAAGGCGGCCGGGGAGCTGTTTTTT,CASKAAGELFF
-,-,TRBV5-5,TRBJ1-5,TGTGCCAGCAGCTTAAGGCAGGGGAGTTTAGTTAATCAGCCCCAGCATTTT,CASSLRQGSLVNQPQHF
-,TRBD2,TRBV10-3,TRBJ2-1,TGTGCCATCACCTCTAGCGGGGGTTACAATGAGCAGTTCTTC,CAITSSGGYNEQFF
-,TRBD1,TRBV4-3,TRBJ2-7,TGCGCCAGCAGCCAATCGACAGGGCGGGCCTACGAGCAGTACTTC,CASSQSTGRAYEQYF
-,TRBD1,TRBV9,TRBJ1-2,TGTGCCAGCAGCCTCCGGACAGGGAATGGCTACACCTTC,CASSLRTGNGYTF
-,TRBD2,TRBV19,TRBJ2-2,TGTGCCAGTAGTACTCCGGGGGGGAACACCGGGGAGCTGTTTTTT,CASSTPGGNTGELFF
-,TRBD1,TRBV11-2,TRBJ1-5,TGTGCCAGCAGCGAACGGGACAGCAGACCGTGGCCCCAGCATTTT,CASSERDSRPWPQHF
-,TRBD2,TRBV4-2,TRBJ2-5,TGTGCCAGCAGCCCTCTAGCGGGACTAGAGACCCAGTACTTC,CASSPLAGLETQYF
-,-,TRBV19,TRBJ1-2,TGTGCCAGTAGTGTCGGGAGTAACTATGGCTACACCTTC,CASSVGSNYGYTF
-,-,TRBV19,TRBJ2-7,TGTGCCAGTAGTTCAGTCACAGGTCGACCTTACGAGCAGTACTTC,CASSSVTGRPYEQYF
-,-,TRBV6-5,TRBJ1-1,TGTGCCAGCAGCAAAAGGGGGGGTTTGAACACTGAAGCTTTCTTT,CASSKRGGLNTEAFF
-,-,TRBV7-2,TRBJ2-1,TGTGCCAGCAGCTCCGGGAGATACATGGGTGAGCAGTTCTTC,CASSSGRYMGEQFF
-,TRBD2,TRBV7-9,TRBJ2-7,TGTGCCAGCAGCTGGGGGGGGTCCTACTCCTACGAGCAGTACTTC,CASSWGGSYSYEQYF
-,TRBD2,TRBV6-5,TRBJ2-7,TGTGCCAGCACCGCGGGGTCGGGGGGTTACGAGCAGTACTTC,CASTAGSGGYEQYF
-,-,TRBV5-5,TRBJ2-1,TGTGCCAGCAGCATTCCGGGGTACTACAATGAGCAGTTCTTC,CASSIPGYYNEQFF